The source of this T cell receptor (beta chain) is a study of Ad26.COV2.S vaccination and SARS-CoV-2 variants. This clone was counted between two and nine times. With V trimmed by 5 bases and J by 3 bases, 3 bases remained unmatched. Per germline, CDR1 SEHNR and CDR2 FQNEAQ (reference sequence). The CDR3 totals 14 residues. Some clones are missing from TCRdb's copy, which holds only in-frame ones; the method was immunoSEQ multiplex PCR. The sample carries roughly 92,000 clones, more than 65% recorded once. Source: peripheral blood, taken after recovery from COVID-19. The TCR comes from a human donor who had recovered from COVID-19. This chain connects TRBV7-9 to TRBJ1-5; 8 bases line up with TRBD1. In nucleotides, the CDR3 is TGTGCCAGCAGCCAGGGGGCCTACAATCAGCCCCAGCATTTT. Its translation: CASSQGAYNQPQHF.